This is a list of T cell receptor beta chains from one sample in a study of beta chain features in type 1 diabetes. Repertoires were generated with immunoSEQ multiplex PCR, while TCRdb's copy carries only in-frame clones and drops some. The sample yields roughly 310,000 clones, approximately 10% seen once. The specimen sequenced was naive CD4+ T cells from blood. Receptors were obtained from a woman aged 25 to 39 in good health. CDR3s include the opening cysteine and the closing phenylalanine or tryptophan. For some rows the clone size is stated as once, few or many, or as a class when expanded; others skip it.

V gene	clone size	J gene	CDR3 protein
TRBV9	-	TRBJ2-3	CASSVTGGPTDTQYF
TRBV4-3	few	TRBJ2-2	CASSKNRVLNGELFF
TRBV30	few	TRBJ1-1	CAWSPPWGDPNTEAFF
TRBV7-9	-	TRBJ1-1	CASSLSGGNTEAFF
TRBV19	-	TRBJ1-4	CASSWTGGEKLFF
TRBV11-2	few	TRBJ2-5	CASSQGTSGNVQETQYF
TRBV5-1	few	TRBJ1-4	CASSTTGSNEKLFF
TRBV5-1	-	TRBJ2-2	CASSLAWLAENTGELFF
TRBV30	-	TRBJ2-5	CAWSSHLSGVETQYF
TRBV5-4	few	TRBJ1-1	CASSLTGLEAFF
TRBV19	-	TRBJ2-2	CASKGLAANTGELFF
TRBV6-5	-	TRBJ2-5	CASSYTGTQQETQYF
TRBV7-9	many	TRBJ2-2	CASSGRLVTGELFF
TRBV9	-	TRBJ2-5	CASSVAGSQETQYF
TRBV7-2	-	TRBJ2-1	CASGPYSGSYNEQFF
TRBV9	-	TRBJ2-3	CASSVESGLAGGQYF
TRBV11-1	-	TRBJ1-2	CASSLGGVGYGYTF
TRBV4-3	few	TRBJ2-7	CASSHLAGGPDEQYF
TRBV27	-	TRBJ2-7	CASSLGTGGGEQYF
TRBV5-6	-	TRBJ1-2	CASRVTVGNYGYTF
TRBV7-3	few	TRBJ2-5	CASSPTSFGETQYF
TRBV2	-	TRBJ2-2	CASSELASANTGELFF
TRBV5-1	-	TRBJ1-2	CASSGDGSNYGYTF
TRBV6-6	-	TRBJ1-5	CASSWGVAASEPQHF
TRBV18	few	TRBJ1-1	CASSPASSRSGRNTEAFF
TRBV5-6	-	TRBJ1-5	CASSKLTGVTDQPQHF
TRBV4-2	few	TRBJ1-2	CASTGGHFYGYTF
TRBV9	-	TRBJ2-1	CASQKTAGSYNEQFF
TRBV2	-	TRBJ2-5	CASSLQGAAETQYF
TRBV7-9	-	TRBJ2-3	CASSLGSGGNLRTDTQYF
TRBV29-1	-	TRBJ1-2	CSVERDRNYGYTF
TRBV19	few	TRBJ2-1	CASSIPSGRRNEQFF
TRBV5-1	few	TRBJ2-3	CASSFDSFFDTQYF
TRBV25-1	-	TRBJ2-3	CATRDFTDTQYF
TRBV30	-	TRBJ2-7	CAWRPAGRLYEQYF